The 11 T cell receptor beta chains listed next were all sequenced from one sample in a study of shared clonotypes between healthy human individuals. Using immunoSEQ multiplex PCR, the repertoire was profiled, and TCRdb retains in-frame clones only, with some absent. The repertoire holds millions of clones, with approximately 92% as singletons. The sequencing input was naive CD4+ T cells sorted from blood. Subset given: CD45RA+ positively selected. The receptors originated from a man aged 18-30 years in good health.

The CDR3 sequence is CAKPLCHDGLGELFF. CDR3 bases: TGCGCCAAACCCTTGTGTCACGACGGTCTCGGGGAGCTGTTTTTT. V usage is TRBV23-1 and J usage is TRBJ2-2; D is ambiguous. TRBV23-1 is assigned to the ORF class and has an uncertain function. CDR3 length: 15 amino acids. With 10 bases removed from V and 7 bases from J, the gap between germline ends came to 22 bases.

The V gene is TRBV29-1, the J gene TRBJ2-1; 9 nucleotides agree with TRBD1. Germline-derived CDR1 and CDR2 are SQVTM and ANQGSEA. The CDR3 runs 14 residues. Losses at the gene ends were 6 bases for V and 9 bases for J; bases not matched to a gene: 12. The CDR3 bases are TGCAGCGTCCCCAGCCCCCGGGACAGGGTTGAGCAGTTCTTC. Translation gives CSVPSPRDRVEQFF.

The rearrangement links TRBV25-1 to TRBJ1-2; TRBD1 might be the D (6 bases). The CDR3 totals 13 residues. Trimming left V 6 bases short and J 7 bases short, with 15 bases between. The germline V gene encodes CDR1 MGHDK and CDR2 SYGVNS. The CDR3 reads CASRQGSNAGYTF. The DNA of the CDR3 is TGTGCCAGCAGACAGGGAAGTAACGCTGGCTACACCTTC.

This chain uses TRBV5-1 with TRBJ1-1; no clear D gene. Germline CDR1 and CDR2: SGHRS and YFSETQ. Trimming left V 4 bases short and J 0 bases short, with 13 bases between. The CDR3 consists of 15 residues. CDR3: CASSLGPAVNTEAFF. Here the CDR3 DNA reads TGCGCCAGCAGCCTTGGGCCGGCGGTGAACACTGAAGCTTTCTTT.

On this clone: Other nucleotide sequences in the sample specify the same CDR3. The V call is TRBV5-1, the J call TRBJ2-5, with D unclear. The CDR3 contains 14 residues. Germline V gene sequence: CDR1 SGHRS, CDR2 YFSETQ. Trimming removed 0 bases at V and 5 bases at J, with 11 bases between. CDR3 amino acids: CASSLGSLGETQYF. In nucleotides, the CDR3 is TGCGCCAGCAGCTTGGGTAGCTTGGGGGAGACCCAGTACTTC.

As for this clone: Other DNA sequences within the sample encode an identical CDR3. The CDR3: CASSPQAQETQYF. In DNA form, the CDR3 reads TGTGCCAGCTCACCACAGGCCCAAGAGACCCAGTACTTC. The rearrangement joins TRBV18 to TRBJ2-5, with no clear D. The CDR3 length is 13 residues. Germline CDR1 and CDR2: KGHSH and LQKENI. Trimming shortened V by 1 base and J by 1 base, and 4 bases separated the two germline ends.

The chain joins TRBV10-3 to TRBJ2-1, with D possibly being TRBD2 (5 bases). Germline lookup yields CDR1 ENHRY and CDR2 SYGVKD. CDR3 length equals 11 residues. The V and J ends lost 4 bases and 9 bases respectively, with 7 bases between them. In DNA, the CDR3 is TGTGCCATCAGTGCTAGCCTTGAGCAGTTCTTC. This translates into CAISASLEQFF.

This rearrangement joins TRBV19 to TRBJ2-1; tentative D call: TRBD2 (5 bases). The CDR3 runs to 13 residues. Germline loops: CDR1 LNHDA, CDR2 SQIVND (reference sequence). V was clipped by 4 bases and J by 4 bases, with 8 bases between them. The CDR3 spells CASSNGEYNEQFF. In nucleotides, the CDR3 is TGTGCCAGTAGTAACGGGGAATACAATGAGCAGTTCTTC.

This clone came up a few times. The chain employs TRBV30 and TRBJ1-4; D unclear. This CDR3 is 13 amino acids long. V gave up 3 bases and J gave up 8 bases, with 13 bases separating them. CDR1 and CDR2 from the germline V gene are GTSNPN and SVGIG (reference sequence). CDR3 sequence (DNA): TGTGCCTGGAGATTACCCCTACAAGAAAAACTGTTTTTT. Translating gives CAWRLPLQEKLFF.

V is TRBV6-5 and J is TRBJ1-5; TRBD1 matches at 8 bases. The CDR3 has 15 residues. Germline-derived CDR1 and CDR2 are MNHEY and SVGAGI. The V gene end was trimmed by 6 bases and the J gene end by 2 bases; junction bases not matched to a gene: 6. The chain's CDR3 is CASRPSGQGNQPQHF. The CDR3 region has the DNA TGTGCCAGCAGACCCTCGGGACAGGGCAATCAGCCCCAGCATTTT.

The V gene is TRBV19, the J gene TRBJ2-7, with D possibly matching TRBD2 (6 bases). CDR1 and CDR2 from the germline V gene are LNHDA and SQIVND (reference sequence). The CDR3 is 14 amino acids. Trimming removed 6 bases from V and 5 bases from J, with 17 bases in between. This CDR3 reads CASRGGFQRDEQYF. CDR3 in DNA: TGTGCCAGTAGGGGAGGATTTCAGCGGGACGAGCAGTACTTC. The full variable domain, completed using reference TRBV19 and TRBJ2-7, is DGGITQSPKYLFRKEGQNVTLSCEQNLNHDAMYWYRQDPGQGLRLIYYSQIVNDFQKGDIAEGYSVSREKKESFPLTVTSAQKNPTAFYLCASRGGFQRDEQYFGPGTRLTVT.